The 20 T cell receptor beta chains below come from one sample, sequenced in a study of T cells in Graves' hyperthyroidism and ophthalmopathy. RNA transcripts yielded amplified TCR beta CDR3 regions. When the TCR CDR3 underwent first-round RT-PCR, the HTBI primer set was used. One entry per CDR3 protein, called by TCRdb with MiXCR from the multiplex PCR reads. Seen here are a few hundred thousand distinct CDR3 sequences, about 15% observed once, and the top ten hold 10% to 15%. The specimen sequenced was blood. The receptors were gathered from a woman in her thirties or forties with Graves' hyperthyroidism that later progressed to Graves' ophthalmopathy.

The genes are TRBV4-1 and TRBJ2-1; 7 bases fit TRBD1. Germline trimming cut 4 bases from V and 1 base from J; bases unmatched to any gene: 7. Per germline, CDR1 MGHRA and CDR2 YSYEKL. The length of the CDR3 is 16 residues. The CDR3 reads CASSRRQGRSYNEQFF. CDR3 bases: TGCGCCAGCAGCCGAAGACAGGGACGGTCCTACAATGAGCAGTTCTTC.

V gene TRBV20-1 combines with J gene TRBJ2-5; D is ambiguous. This CDR3 is built from 14 residues. V was shortened by 4 bases and J by 2 bases, with 14 bases between the two germline ends. Germline V CDR1 and CDR2: DFQATT, SNEGSKA (reference sequence). CDR3 sequence (DNA): TGCAGTGCTAAAAAGGTCCACCTTCAAGAGACCCAGTACTTC. It specifies CSAKKVHLQETQYF.

This clonotype came up a few times. The genes are TRBV6-1 and TRBJ2-1; D is uncertain. Germline V gives CDR1 MNHNS, CDR2 SASEGT. V dropped 1 base and J dropped 5 bases, with 3 bases sitting between them. CDR3 size: 12 residues. Here the CDR3 reads CASSEGHNEQFF. DNA of the CDR3: TGTGCCAGCAGTGAAGGCCACAATGAGCAGTTCTTC.

In this sample, this clonotype turned up many times. CDR3: CASSRTSGYEQYF. DNA of the CDR3: TGCGCCAGCAGCCGGACTAGCGGCTACGAGCAGTACTTC. V is TRBV5-1 and J is TRBJ2-7; 10 positions match TRBD2. Germline V lookup: CDR1 SGHRS, CDR2 YFSETQ. The CDR3 covers 13 residues. V was clipped by 4 bases and J by 3 bases; unmatched bases: 1.

Comments on this clonotype: A much bigger clone sits one base away, suggesting this may be a read error. The V and J genes are TRBV29-1 and TRBJ2-1; 7 nucleotides match TRBD2. The CDR3 extends over 11 amino acids. The V gene's germline CDR1 is SQVTM and CDR2 ANQGSEA. CDR3 sequence reads: CAGTTYNAQFF. The CDR3 DNA reads as TGCGCGGGGACTACCTACAATGCGCAGTTCTTC.

This clonotype was observed a single time. A clone one base away is much larger, so this may be a read error. The rearrangement links TRBV20-1 to TRBJ2-5; D gene unclear. The germline CDR1 and CDR2 sequences are DFQATT and SNEGSKA (reference sequence). The CDR3 sequence is 15 residues long. Here the CDR3 DNA reads TGCAGTGCCCTCGGAATCGGTTCGGTCCAAGAGACCCACTACTTC. Protein product: CSALGIGSVQETHYF.

The sample holds many counts of this clonotype. The rearrangement joins TRBV6-2 or TRBV6-3 to TRBJ2-5; a possible D gene is TRBD2 (7 bases). CDR1 and CDR2 from the germline V gene are MNHEY and SVGEGT. The CDR3 sequence is 15 residues long. Between the trimmed V and J ends, which lost 6 bases and 4 bases, there was a span of 18 bases. CDR3 region: CASRNREGRGETQYF. The CDR3 nucleotides read TGTGCCAGCAGAAACAGGGAGGGAAGGGGAGAGACCCAGTACTTC.

For the CDR3, the DNA is TGTGCCAGCAGTTTTCGGCTCCGGGGGGTCTATGGCTACACCTTC. Protein sequence: CASSFRLRGVYGYTF. The rearrangement links TRBV28 to TRBJ1-2, with a possible D match to TRBD1 (5 bases). This CDR3 is 15 amino acids long. V was pared by 3 bases and J by 4 bases, with 15 bases between. Germline CDR1 MDHEN, CDR2 SYDVKM.

This clonotype was detected many times. V gene TRBV28 combines with J gene TRBJ1-1, with D uncertain. This CDR3 spans 15 amino acids. V gave up 6 bases and J gave up 0 bases, with 14 bases separating them. From germline, CDR1 is MDHEN and CDR2 SYDVKM. CDR3 coding DNA: TGTGCCAGCAGCCGACACCAGATTTTGAACACTGAAGCTTTCTTT. As protein: CASSRHQILNTEAFF.

At least ten counts were recorded for this clonotype. The chain recombines TRBV28 with TRBJ1-2; TRBD1 aligns across 7 bases. With 2 bases clipped from V and 4 bases from J, the junction kept 7 bases outside the gene matches. Germline lookup yields CDR1 MDHEN and CDR2 SYDVKM. This CDR3 contains 15 residues. The DNA for the CDR3 is TGTGCCAGCAGTTTAAAGGACAGGTGGGGCTATGGCTACACCTTC. This translates into CASSLKDRWGYGYTF.

Ten or more counts support this clonotype. The J gene is TRBJ2-7, the V gene TRBV6-2 or TRBV6-3, with D unclear. Germline-derived CDR1 and CDR2 are MNHEY and SVGEGT. The CDR3 sequence is 13 residues long. V dropped 2 bases and J dropped 2 bases, with 7 bases sitting between them. The CDR3 DNA sequence: TGTGCCAGCAGTTACGGCGGTACCTACGAGCAGTACTTC. This encodes CASSYGGTYEQYF.

V and J are TRBV7-9 and TRBJ2-5, with 12 bases identical to TRBD2. V was clipped by 1 base and J by 13 bases; unmatched bases: 10. Germline V gene lookup returns CDR1 SEHNR and CDR2 FQNEAQ (reference sequence). The CDR3 spans 15 residues. The CDR3 loop is CASSLGRTSGDLGYF. CDR3 sequence (DNA): TGTGCCAGCAGCTTAGGGAGGACTAGCGGGGACCTCGGGTACTTC.

This clonotype was found many times. The CDR3, as DNA: TGTGCCAGCAGCGGTTACGTTGAGCAGTTCTTC. This translates into CASSGYVEQFF. The chain joins TRBV5-4 to TRBJ2-1; D is unresolved. Trimming removed 4 bases from V and 9 bases from J, with 8 bases in between. This CDR3 contains 11 residues. Per germline, CDR1 SGHNT and CDR2 YYREEE (reference sequence).

This clonotype appeared a few times. The CDR3: CSARLADTQYF. CDR3 coding DNA: TGCAGTGCTCGACTCGCAGATACGCAGTATTTT. The chain combines TRBV20-1 with TRBJ2-3; D gene uncertain. CDR3 length equals 11 residues. CDR1 is DFQATT, CDR2 SNEGSKA, per germline (reference sequence). V was clipped by 5 bases and J by 4 bases, with 7 bases between them.

This clonotype appeared many times. This chain links TRBV9 with TRBJ2-1, with D unresolved. This CDR3 contains 15 residues. Trimming took off 2 bases at V and 4 bases at J, with 13 bases between the two ends. Germline CDR1 and CDR2: SGDLS and YYNGEE. CDR3 in DNA: TGTGCCAGCAGCGTGGCCCCGGATGGATACAATGAGCAGTTCTTC. It is translated as CASSVAPDGYNEQFF.

This sequence joins TRBV30 and TRBJ1-5; D perhaps matches TRBD1 (6 bases). V was clipped by 0 bases and J by 0 bases, with 18 bases between them. This CDR3 region has 18 residues. The germline V gene has CDR1 GTSNPN and CDR2 SVGIG (reference sequence). CDR3: CAWSVGKGTPYSNQPQHF. In DNA, the CDR3 is TGTGCCTGGAGTGTAGGGAAAGGGACACCATATAGCAATCAGCCCCAGCATTTT. The whole variable domain, filled in from reference TRBV30 and TRBJ1-5, reads SQTIHQWPATLVQPVGSPLSLECTVEGTSNPNLYWYRQAAGRGLQLLFYSVGIGQISSEVPQNLSASRPQDRQFILSSKKLLLSDSGFYLCAWSVGKGTPYSNQPQHFGDGTRLSIL.

This clonotype was found many times. The chain couples TRBV6-5 to TRBJ2-5, with 7 positions matching TRBD1. The CDR3 loop spans 17 amino acids. Trimming removed 0 bases from V and 5 bases from J; junction bases left unmatched: 12. Germline V gene data show CDR1 as MNHEY and CDR2 as SVGAGI. Here the CDR3 DNA reads TGTGCCAGCAGTTACTCGAATTTCCAGGGGGTAGGGGAGACCCAGTACTTC. Translated, it gives CASSYSNFQGVGETQYF.

The chain couples TRBV7-2 to TRBJ1-2, with D unclear. This CDR3 has 15 amino acids. V dropped 4 bases and J dropped 0 bases, with 12 bases sitting between them. Germline assignment: CDR1 SGHTA and CDR2 FQGNSA. CDR3 coding DNA: TGTGCCAGCAGCTCATACAGAAACGCTAACTATGGCTACACCTTC. Translated: CASSSYRNANYGYTF.

V usage is TRBV6-2 or TRBV6-3 and J usage is TRBJ1-1, with a possible D match to TRBD1 (5 bases). V was clipped by 5 bases and J by 0 bases, with 16 bases between them. This CDR3 has 16 amino acids. Looked up from germline, CDR1 is MNHEY and CDR2 is SVGEGT. CDR3 protein: CASSALGGSMNTEAFF. CDR3 coding DNA: TGTGCCAGCAGTGCCCTGGGGGGGTCCATGAACACTGAAGCTTTCTTT.

Turning to this clonotype: At one end the junction does not follow the germline gene, possibly because of a read error. The J gene is TRBJ1-3, the V gene TRBV19; no reliable D call. The CDR3 has 15 residues. The germline V gene has CDR1 LNHDA and CDR2 SQIVND (reference sequence). The CDR3, as DNA: TGTGCCAGTAGTCCGGAAGGCGGCTGGGGAAGCACCATATATTTT. Amino acids: CASSPEGGWGSTIYF.